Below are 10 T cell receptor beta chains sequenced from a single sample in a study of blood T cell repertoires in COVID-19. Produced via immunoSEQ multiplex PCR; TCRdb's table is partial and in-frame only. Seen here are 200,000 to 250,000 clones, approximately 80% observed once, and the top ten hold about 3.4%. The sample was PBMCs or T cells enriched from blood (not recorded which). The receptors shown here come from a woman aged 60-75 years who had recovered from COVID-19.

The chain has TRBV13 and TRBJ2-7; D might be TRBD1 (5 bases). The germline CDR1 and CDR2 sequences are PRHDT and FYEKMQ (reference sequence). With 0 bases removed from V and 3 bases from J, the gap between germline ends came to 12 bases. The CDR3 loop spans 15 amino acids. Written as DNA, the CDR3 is TGTGCCAGCAGCTTAGGCCGGAGCAGGGTCTACGAGCAGTACTTC. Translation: CASSLGRSRVYEQYF.

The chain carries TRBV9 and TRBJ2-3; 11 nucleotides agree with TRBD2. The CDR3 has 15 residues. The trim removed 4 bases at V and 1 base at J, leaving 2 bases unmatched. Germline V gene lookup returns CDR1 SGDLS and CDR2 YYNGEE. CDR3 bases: TGTGCCAGCAGCAATAGCGGGGGGGGCACAGATACGCAGTATTTT. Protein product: CASSNSGGGTDTQYF.

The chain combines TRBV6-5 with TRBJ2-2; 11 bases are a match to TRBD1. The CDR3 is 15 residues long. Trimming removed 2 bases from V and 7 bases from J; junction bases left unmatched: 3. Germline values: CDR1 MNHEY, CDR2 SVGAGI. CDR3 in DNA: TGTGCCAGCAGTTACGGACAGGGGGCCGGCGGGGAGCTGTTTTTT. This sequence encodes CASSYGQGAGGELFF.

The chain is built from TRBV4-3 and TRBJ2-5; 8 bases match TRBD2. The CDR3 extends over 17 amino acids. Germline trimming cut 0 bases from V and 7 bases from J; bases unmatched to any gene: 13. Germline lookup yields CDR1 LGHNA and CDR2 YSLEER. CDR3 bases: TGCGCCAGCAGCCAAGAACTAGCGGAGATACCCGCAGGGACCCAGTACTTC. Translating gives CASSQELAEIPAGTQYF.

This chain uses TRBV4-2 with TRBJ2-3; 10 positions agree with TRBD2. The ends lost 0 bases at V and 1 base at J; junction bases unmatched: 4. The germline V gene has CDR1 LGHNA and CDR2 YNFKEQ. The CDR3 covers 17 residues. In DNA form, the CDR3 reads TGTGCCAGCAGCCAAGATCTCCTAGCGGGGGGCACAGATACGCAGTATTTT. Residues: CASSQDLLAGGTDTQYF.

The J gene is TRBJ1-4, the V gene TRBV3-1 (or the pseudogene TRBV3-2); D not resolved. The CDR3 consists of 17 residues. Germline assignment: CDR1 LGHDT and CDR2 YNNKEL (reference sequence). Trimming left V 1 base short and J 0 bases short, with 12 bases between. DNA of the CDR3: TGTGCCAGCAGCCAAGGGAGACGACCCGCAACTAATGAAAAACTGTTTTTT. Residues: CASSQGRRPATNEKLFF.

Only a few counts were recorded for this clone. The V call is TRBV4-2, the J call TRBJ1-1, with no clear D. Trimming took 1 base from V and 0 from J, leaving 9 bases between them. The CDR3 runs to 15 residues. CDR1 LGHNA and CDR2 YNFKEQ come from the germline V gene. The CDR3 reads CASSQGMGMNTEAFF. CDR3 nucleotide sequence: TGTGCCAGCAGCCAAGGCATGGGCATGAACACTGAAGCTTTCTTT.

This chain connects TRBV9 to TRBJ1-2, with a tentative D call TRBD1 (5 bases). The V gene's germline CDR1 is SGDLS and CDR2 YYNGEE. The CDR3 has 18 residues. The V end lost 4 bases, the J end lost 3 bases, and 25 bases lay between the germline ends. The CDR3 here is CASSPSGRGGAAYYGYTF. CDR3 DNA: TGTGCCAGCAGCCCGAGTGGGAGGGGAGGGGCCGCCTACTATGGCTACACCTTC.

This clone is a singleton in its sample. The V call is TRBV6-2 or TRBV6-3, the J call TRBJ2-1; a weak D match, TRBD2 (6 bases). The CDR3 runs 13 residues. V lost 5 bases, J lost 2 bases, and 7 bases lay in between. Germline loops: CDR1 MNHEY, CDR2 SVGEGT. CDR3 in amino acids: CASSSGPYNEQFF. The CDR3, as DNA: TGTGCCAGCAGTAGCGGGCCCTACAATGAGCAGTTCTTC.

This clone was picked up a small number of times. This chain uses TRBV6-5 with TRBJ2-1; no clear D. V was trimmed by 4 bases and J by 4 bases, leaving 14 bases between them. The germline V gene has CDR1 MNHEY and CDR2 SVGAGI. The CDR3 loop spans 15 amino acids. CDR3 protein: CASSSSGTYYNEQFF. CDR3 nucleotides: TGTGCCAGCAGTTCTTCAGGAACCTATTACAATGAGCAGTTCTTC.